This TCR beta chain was sequenced in a study of tissue T cells after allogeneic stem cell transplantation. Study results and limitations: Few T cell clones were shared across patients, but motif clusters showed tissue-specific shared signatures.

Notes on this clone: Its antigen is undetermined. Mouse gene names and germline throughout. The sequenced fragment ends 1 residue before the CDR3 boundary, so the rest is inferred from the germline J gene.

Germline CDR1 and CDR2: KGHTA and FQNQQP. The CDR3 sequence is 13 residues long. The time point is: mouse harvest day 14 after allogeneic transplant. The graft held 10^6 splenic CD5+ T cells and 10^7 T-cell-depleted bone marrow cells. B6 (H2b) cells into BALB/c (H2d) mice; tissues taken at day 7 or 14. TCRdb keeps only in-frame clones here, not all; method: immunoSEQ multiplex PCR. The sample lists almost 7,000 clones, approximately 35% seen once, with approximately 6% in the top ten. The specimen sequenced was skin. The TCR comes from a female BALB/c mouse given C57BL/6 T cells with graft-versus-host disease after an allogeneic hematopoietic cell transplant. The V gene is TRBV23, the J gene TRBJ2-7; the DNA was not compared with TRBD1, the D call given in the table. The sequenced part of the CDR3 DNA is TGCTCCAGCAGTCCACAGGGGGCGCGTGAACAGTAC. Translated, it gives CSSSPQGAREQY. The full CDR3 reads CSSSPQGAREQYF.